This TCR beta chain stems from a study of vaccination and CD4 T cells after COVID-19. Study in general: A median of around 70 days (range 14 to 241) separated dose two from the taking of post-vaccine samples. In culture, cells were exposed to overlapping spike peptides from SARS-CoV-2, HCoV-NL63, HCoV-OC43 and HCoV-229E. Findings and limits, study-wide: Median SARS-CoV-2-reactive clonotype numbers went from 21 to 38; this increase was not significant.

Treatment specified: roughly ten-day PBMC culture with coronavirus spike peptide pools or control peptides (ViraFEST assay). With peptide pools, ViraFEST first expanded antigen-specific T cells and afterwards sequenced their TCRs. The V end lost 10 bases, the J end lost 4 bases, and 13 bases lay between the germline ends. CDR1 is LNHDA, CDR2 SQIVND, per germline (reference sequence). The CDR3 covers 12 residues. A word on this clonotype: The target antigen is unknown.

Sequenced with the Oncomine TCR Beta short-read assay was DNA taken from cultured CD4+ T cells. TCRdb ran MiXCR on the PCR reads and lists one entry per CDR3 protein. The sample has about 2,700 distinct CDR3 sequences; under 30% are singletons. The source was CD4+ T cells from blood, cultured in vitro, collected after SARS-CoV-2 vaccination. The TCR was taken from a human donor who had recovered from COVID-19. The rearrangement links TRBV19 to TRBJ2-5, with D possibly TRBD1 on 5 matching bases. CDR3 protein: CATTGFGETQYF. CDR3 DNA sequence: TGTGCCACCACAGGTTTCGGAGAGACCCAGTACTTC. Using reference TRBV19 and TRBJ2-5 for the parts outside the CDR3, the full variable domain is DGGITQSPKYLFRKEGQNVTLSCEQNLNHDAMYWYRQDPGQGLRLIYYSQIVNDFQKGDIAEGYSVSREKKESFPLTVTSAQKNPTAFYLCATTGFGETQYFGPGTRLLVL.